The 19 T cell receptor beta chains below were found in one sample sequenced in a study of blood T cells in healthy people across ages. Then a second PCR, running roughly 7 to 11 cycles, was carried out with a sample-barcoded 5' primer and a J-beta primer mix. TCRdb passed the 5' RACE reads through MiXCR, listing each CDR3 protein once. The table lists fewer than 1.5 million distinct CDR3 sequences, 35% to 45% of them singletons, with 6.5% to 10% in the top ten. Sequenced input: blood. Receptors originate from a woman aged 18-29 years in good health.

This clonotype was recorded a few times. This chain connects TRBV3-1 to TRBJ2-1, with TRBD2 matching over 12 bases. From germline, CDR1 is LGHDT and CDR2 YNNKEL (reference sequence). The CDR3 consists of 17 residues. V gave up 4 bases and J gave up 7 bases; unmatched junction bases: 11. DNA for the CDR3: TGTGCCAGCAGCCTCCAAAAAGGACTAGCGGGGAGGAATGAGCAGTTCTTC. It encodes CASSLQKGLAGRNEQFF.

This chain links TRBV2 with TRBJ2-3; 9 positions match TRBD2. V lost 8 bases, J lost 3 bases, and 15 bases stayed unmatched. CDR3 size: 17 residues. Germline lookup yields CDR1 SNHLY and CDR2 FYNNEI. CDR3 in DNA: TGTGCCAGCTCGACTAGCGGCAATCTACGGGATACAGATACGCAGTATTTT. Translated: CASSTSGNLRDTDTQYF.

There are many counts of this clonotype. The chain couples TRBV20-1 to TRBJ2-3, with D perhaps matching TRBD1 (5 bases). The germline V and J ends were trimmed by 6 bases and 4 bases, with 17 bases remaining between them. Germline V gene data show CDR1 as DFQATT and CDR2 as SNEGSKA (reference sequence). The CDR3 consists of 14 residues. DNA of the CDR3: TGCAGTGCGGACCTGGGGCGTGGAGCAGATACGCAGTATTTT. It yields the protein CSADLGRGADTQYF.

This clonotype was counted a few times. The chain carries TRBV20-1 and TRBJ2-1; 7 nucleotides match TRBD2. The CDR3 consists of 15 residues. The V gene's germline CDR1 is DFQATT and CDR2 SNEGSKA (reference sequence). Unmatched junction bases numbered 12, after V lost 6 bases and J lost 4 bases. As DNA, the CDR3 is TGCAGTGCGAAATCTGGGGGAGGGCTATACAATGAGCAGTTCTTC. Residues: CSAKSGGGLYNEQFF.

Only a few counts were recorded for this clonotype. The rearrangement joins TRBV7-8 to TRBJ1-2; TRBD1 agrees at 10 bases. The ends lost 6 bases at V and 3 bases at J; junction bases unmatched: 10. Germline V CDR1 and CDR2: SGHVS, FQNEAQ. The CDR3 has 16 residues. The CDR3 DNA reads TGTGCCAGCAGGTCAACCGGGACAGGGGCGGACTATGGCTACACCTTC. Translated: CASRSTGTGADYGYTF.

The rearrangement links TRBV20-1 to TRBJ1-1; D is uncertain. CDR1 DFQATT and CDR2 SNEGSKA come from the germline V gene (reference sequence). The V end lost 3 bases, the J end lost 5 bases, and 10 bases lay between the germline ends. This CDR3 comprises 12 residues. Here the CDR3 reads CSASNSATEAFF. As DNA, the CDR3 is TGCAGTGCTAGCAATAGCGCTACTGAAGCTTTCTTT.

V gene TRBV4-1 combines with J gene TRBJ2-3; D tentatively reads TRBD1 or TRBD2 (7 bases each). Germline CDR1 reads MGHRA; CDR2 reads YSYEKL. The CDR3 has 14 residues. V lost 7 bases and J 5 bases, leaving 16 bases between the germline ends. The CDR3 DNA sequence: TGCGCCAGCACGACAGGGACTAACGGAGATACGCAGTATTTT. Protein product: CASTTGTNGDTQYF.

The sample holds a few counts of this clonotype. This chain links TRBV11-2 with TRBJ2-5; 9 bases are shared with TRBD2. The CDR3 has 17 residues. Germline-derived CDR1 and CDR2 are SGHAT and FQNNGV. Trimming cost V 2 bases and J 4 bases; bases outside gene matches: 11. The CDR3 is CASSLKVVAGDRETQYF. CDR3 in DNA: TGTGCCAGCAGCTTAAAGGTGGTAGCGGGAGATCGAGAGACCCAGTACTTC.

This clonotype appeared a single time. At one boundary the junction diverges from the germline segment, which might be a read error. The V call is TRBV12-3 or TRBV12-4, the J call TRBJ1-4; D perhaps matches TRBD1 (5 bases). The CDR3 runs to 17 residues. CDR3 amino acids: CVSSFDAGSRTNEKLFF. DNA for the CDR3: TGTGTCAGCAGTTTCGATGCAGGGTCTAGAACTAATGAAAAACTGTTTTTT.

The chain couples TRBV28 to TRBJ1-5; D is possibly TRBD1 (6 bases). V lost 2 bases, J lost 2 bases, and 13 bases lay in between. The germline CDR1 and CDR2 sequences are MDHEN and SYDVKM. The CDR3 totals 16 residues. CDR3 sequence (DNA): TGTGCCAGCAGTTTAATAACCAAGGGGGGCAATCAGCCCCAGCATTTT. Its protein is CASSLITKGGNQPQHF.

V gene TRBV30 combines with J gene TRBJ2-3; D is ambiguous. Germline lookup yields CDR1 GTSNPN and CDR2 SVGIG (reference sequence). The CDR3 runs to 11 residues. Trimming pared 5 bases from V and 5 bases from J, leaving 8 bases between. CDR3 coding DNA: TGTGCCTGGGGCCTGGGAGATACGCAGTATTTT. Its protein product is CAWGLGDTQYF.

This clonotype was found many times. The chain employs TRBV11-2 and TRBJ2-4; 13 nucleotides agree with TRBD2. Germline V gives CDR1 SGHAT, CDR2 FQNNGV. Germline trimming cut 4 bases from V and 0 bases from J; bases unmatched to any gene: 9. The CDR3 contains 19 residues. The CDR3 DNA sequence: TGTGCCAGCAGCTCCGGGACTAGCGGGGTTAAACTAGCCAAAAACATTCAGTACTTC. It yields the protein CASSSGTSGVKLAKNIQYF.

This clonotype appeared a few times. V is TRBV7-8 and J is TRBJ1-1; a weak D match, TRBD1 (5 bases). CDR3 length: 15 amino acids. V lost 0 bases and J lost 4, with 12 bases in between. Germline lookup yields CDR1 SGHVS and CDR2 FQNEAQ. The CDR3 coding sequence is TGTGCCAGCAGCTTAGCAGGGGAGAGAAGCACTGAAGCTTTCTTT. Translation gives CASSLAGERSTEAFF.

This clonotype was found many times. Being one base from a much bigger clone, this may be a read error. The V and J genes are TRBV5-1 and TRBJ2-1; 11 bases match TRBD2. Germline CDR1 SGHRS, CDR2 YFSETQ. The CDR3 loop spans 15 amino acids. The CDR3 reads CASSTGTSGYNEQFF. The CDR3 DNA sequence: TGTGCCAGCAGCACCGGGACTAGCGGATACAATGAGCAGTTCTTC.

This clonotype came up many times. This chain joins TRBV7-3 and TRBJ2-1; 8 bases are shared with TRBD1. Germline values: CDR1 SGHTA, CDR2 FQGTGA. V trimming: 5 bases; J trimming: 4 bases; junction bases outside the gene matches: 1. This CDR3 region has 13 residues. The CDR3 loop is CASSRDRYNEQFF. The CDR3 nucleotides read TGTGCCAGCAGCCGGGACAGGTACAATGAGCAGTTCTTC.

A note on this clonotype: The junction shows a germline mismatch at one end, possibly a read error. This rearrangement joins TRBV10-3 to TRBJ1-1; D unresolved. Germline CDR1 reads ENHRY; CDR2 reads SYGVKD. This CDR3 region has 15 residues. The CDR3 bases are TGTGCCATCAGTGAGTTGCAGACTGCAAACACTAAAGCTTTCTTT. Amino acids: CAISELQTANTKAFF.

The chain has TRBV7-2 and TRBJ2-1, with a weak D call TRBD2 (7 bases). Germline CDR1 SGHTA, CDR2 FQGNSA. The CDR3 runs 13 residues. V shed 10 bases and J shed 9 bases, with 19 bases lying between them. The DNA of the CDR3 is TGTGCCACTACAGACGGGGGGCTAGGTGAGCAGTTCTTC. Translating gives CATTDGGLGEQFF.

This clonotype was observed a few times. The V and J genes are TRBV6-1 and TRBJ2-7; TRBD2 agrees at 12 bases. Trimming removed 3 bases from V and 3 bases from J; junction bases left unmatched: 6. CDR1 and CDR2 (germline): MNHNS, SASEGT. This CDR3 has 16 amino acids. CDR3 residues: CASSDPRLAGVYEQYF. The CDR3 nucleotides are TGTGCCAGCAGTGACCCTCGACTAGCGGGAGTCTACGAGCAGTACTTC.

The V call is TRBV28, the J call TRBJ1-6; weak D call: TRBD1 (6 bases). This CDR3 has 13 residues. Germline V CDR1 and CDR2: MDHEN, SYDVKM. V was clipped by 7 bases and J by 9 bases, with 13 bases between them. The CDR3 DNA reads TGTGCCAGCACCGGGGGGCTAGGTTCACCCCTCCACTTT. Residues: CASTGGLGSPLHF.